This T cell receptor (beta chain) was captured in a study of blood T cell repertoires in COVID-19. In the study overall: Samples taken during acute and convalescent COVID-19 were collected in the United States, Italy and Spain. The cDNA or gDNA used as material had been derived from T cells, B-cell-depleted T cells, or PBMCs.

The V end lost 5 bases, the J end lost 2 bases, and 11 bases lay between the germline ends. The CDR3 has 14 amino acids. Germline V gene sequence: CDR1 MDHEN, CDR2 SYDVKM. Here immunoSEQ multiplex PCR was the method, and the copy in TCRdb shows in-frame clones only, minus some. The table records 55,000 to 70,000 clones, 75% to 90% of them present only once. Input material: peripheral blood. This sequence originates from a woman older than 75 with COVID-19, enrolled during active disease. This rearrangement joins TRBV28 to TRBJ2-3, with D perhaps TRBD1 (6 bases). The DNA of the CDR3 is TGTGCCAGCAGTCTGGACAGTTTCACAGATACGCAGTATTTT. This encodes CASSLDSFTDTQYF.